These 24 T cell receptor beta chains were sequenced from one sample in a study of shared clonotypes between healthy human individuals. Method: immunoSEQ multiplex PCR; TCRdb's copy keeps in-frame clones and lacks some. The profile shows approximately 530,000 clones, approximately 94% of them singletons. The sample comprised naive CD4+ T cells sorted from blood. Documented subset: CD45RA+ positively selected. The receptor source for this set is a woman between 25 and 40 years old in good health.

The CDR3 DNA reads as TGTGCCAGCAGGGCGGACAGGGATTATGGCTACACCTTC. It translates to CASRADRDYGYTF. The chain couples TRBV6-6 to TRBJ1-2; 8 bases agree with TRBD1. V was pared by 6 bases and J by 5 bases, with 5 bases of the junction left unmatched. CDR1 is MNHNY and CDR2 is SVGAGI in the germline V gene (reference sequence). The CDR3 is made up of 13 amino acids.

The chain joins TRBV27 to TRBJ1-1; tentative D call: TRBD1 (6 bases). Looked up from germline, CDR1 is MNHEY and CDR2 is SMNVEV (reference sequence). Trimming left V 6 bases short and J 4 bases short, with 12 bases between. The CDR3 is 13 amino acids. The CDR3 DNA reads TGTGCCAGCAGGTACAGGGAGGGCACTGAAGCTTTCTTT. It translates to CASRYREGTEAFF.

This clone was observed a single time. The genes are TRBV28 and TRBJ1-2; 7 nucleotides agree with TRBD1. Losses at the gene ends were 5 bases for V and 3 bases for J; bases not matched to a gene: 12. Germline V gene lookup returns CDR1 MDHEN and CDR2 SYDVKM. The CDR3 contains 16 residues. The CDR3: CASSPSGTAGYYGYTF. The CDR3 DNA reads TGTGCCAGCAGTCCGTCCGGGACAGCAGGATACTATGGCTACACCTTC.

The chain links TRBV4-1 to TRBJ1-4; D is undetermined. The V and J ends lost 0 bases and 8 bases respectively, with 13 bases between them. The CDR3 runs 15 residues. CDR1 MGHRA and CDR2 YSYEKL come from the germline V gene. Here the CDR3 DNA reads TGCGCCAGCAGCCAAGAGGGGAACTATCTAGAAAAACTGTTTTTT. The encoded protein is CASSQEGNYLEKLFF.

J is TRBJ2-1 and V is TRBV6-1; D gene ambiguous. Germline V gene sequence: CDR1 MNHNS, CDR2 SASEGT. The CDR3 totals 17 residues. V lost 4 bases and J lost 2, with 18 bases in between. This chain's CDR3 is CASSGQLALGPYNEQFF. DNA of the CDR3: TGTGCCAGCAGTGGTCAACTTGCGCTCGGACCCTACAATGAGCAGTTCTTC.

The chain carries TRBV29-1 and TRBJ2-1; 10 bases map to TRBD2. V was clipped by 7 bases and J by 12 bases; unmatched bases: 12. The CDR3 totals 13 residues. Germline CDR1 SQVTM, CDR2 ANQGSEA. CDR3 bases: TGCAGCGCCGCCAGGACTAGCGGAAAGGTGCAGTTCTTC. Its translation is CSAARTSGKVQFF.

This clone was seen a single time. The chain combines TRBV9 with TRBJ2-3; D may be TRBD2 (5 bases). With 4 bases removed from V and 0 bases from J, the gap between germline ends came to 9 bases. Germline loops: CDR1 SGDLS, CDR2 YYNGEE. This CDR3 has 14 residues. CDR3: CASSFRLSTDTQYF. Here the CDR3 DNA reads TGTGCCAGCAGCTTCCGACTAAGCACAGATACGCAGTATTTT.

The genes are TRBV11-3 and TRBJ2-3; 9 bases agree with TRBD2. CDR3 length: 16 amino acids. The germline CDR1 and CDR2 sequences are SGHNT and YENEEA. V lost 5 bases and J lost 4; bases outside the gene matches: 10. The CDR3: CASSGPVAGVADTQYF. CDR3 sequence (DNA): TGTGCCAGCAGCGGCCCTGTAGCGGGAGTAGCAGATACGCAGTATTTT.

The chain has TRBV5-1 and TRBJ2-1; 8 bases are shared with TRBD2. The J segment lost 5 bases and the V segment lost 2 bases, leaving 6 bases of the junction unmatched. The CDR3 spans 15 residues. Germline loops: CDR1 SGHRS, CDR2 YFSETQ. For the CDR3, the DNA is TGCGCCAGCAGCTTAGGAGCGGGAGTAGACAATGAGCAGTTCTTC. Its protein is CASSLGAGVDNEQFF.

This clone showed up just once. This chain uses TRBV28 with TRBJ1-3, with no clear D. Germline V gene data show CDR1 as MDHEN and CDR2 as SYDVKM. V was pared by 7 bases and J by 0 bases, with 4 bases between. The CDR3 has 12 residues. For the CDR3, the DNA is TGTGCCAGCATGGGCTCTGGAAACACCATATATTTT. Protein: CASMGSGNTIYF.

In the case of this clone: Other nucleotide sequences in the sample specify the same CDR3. The CDR3 loop is CASSQDANTGELFF. The DNA for the CDR3 is TGTGCCAGCAGCCAAGACGCGAACACCGGGGAGCTGTTTTTT. This chain links TRBV14 with TRBJ2-2; D unclear. Germline assignment: CDR1 SGHDN and CDR2 FVKESK. The CDR3 runs to 14 residues. V lost 0 bases and J 0 bases, leaving 2 bases between the germline ends.

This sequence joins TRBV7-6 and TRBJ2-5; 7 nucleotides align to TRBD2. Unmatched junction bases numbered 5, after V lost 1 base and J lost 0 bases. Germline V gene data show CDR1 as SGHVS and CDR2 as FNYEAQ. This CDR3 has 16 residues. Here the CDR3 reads CASSLVGGGHQETQYF. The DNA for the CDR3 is TGTGCCAGCAGCTTAGTGGGGGGGGGACACCAAGAGACCCAGTACTTC.

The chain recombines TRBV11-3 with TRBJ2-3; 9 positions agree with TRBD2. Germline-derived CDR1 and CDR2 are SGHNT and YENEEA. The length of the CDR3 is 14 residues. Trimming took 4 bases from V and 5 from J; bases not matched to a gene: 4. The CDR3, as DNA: TGTGCCAGCAGCTCCCCGCGGGAGGGAGATACGCAGTATTTT. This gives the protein CASSSPREGDTQYF. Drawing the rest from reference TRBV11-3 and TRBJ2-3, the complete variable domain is EAGVVQSPRYKIIEKKQPVAFWCNPISGHNTLYWYLQNLGQGPELLIRYENEEAVDDSQLPKDRFSAERLKGVDSTLKIQPAELGDSAVYLCASSSPREGDTQYFGPGTRLTVL.

The DNA of the CDR3 is TGTGCCAGCTCCCTAACGGGAGGGGATACGCAGTATTTT. It is translated as CASSLTGGDTQYF. V gene TRBV18 combines with J gene TRBJ2-3, with 8 positions matching TRBD2. CDR1 and CDR2 (germline): KGHSH, LQKENI. With 6 bases clipped from V and 6 bases from J, the junction kept 5 bases outside the gene matches. There are 13 residues in the CDR3.

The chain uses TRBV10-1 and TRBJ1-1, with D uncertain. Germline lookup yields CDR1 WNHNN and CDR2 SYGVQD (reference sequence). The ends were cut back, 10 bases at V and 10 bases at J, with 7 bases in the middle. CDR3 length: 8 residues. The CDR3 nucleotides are TGCGCCAACGGGATAGCTTTCTTT. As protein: CANGIAFF.

The CDR3 DNA reads as TGTGCCAGTAGTACCCGGGGCCCTGGGGAGCAGTACTTC. As protein: CASSTRGPGEQYF. The chain recombines TRBV19 with TRBJ2-7; perhaps D is TRBD1 or TRBD2 (5 bases each). This CDR3 comprises 13 residues. V lost 4 bases, J lost 7 bases, and 14 bases lay in between. Germline V gives CDR1 LNHDA, CDR2 SQIVND (reference sequence).

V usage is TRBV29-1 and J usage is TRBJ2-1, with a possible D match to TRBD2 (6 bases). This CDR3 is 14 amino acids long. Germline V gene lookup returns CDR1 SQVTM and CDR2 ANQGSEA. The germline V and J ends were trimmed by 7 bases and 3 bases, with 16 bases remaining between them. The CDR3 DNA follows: TGCAGCGGAGTAGCGGAGCCTTTCTACAATGAGCAGTTCTTC. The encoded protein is CSGVAEPFYNEQFF.

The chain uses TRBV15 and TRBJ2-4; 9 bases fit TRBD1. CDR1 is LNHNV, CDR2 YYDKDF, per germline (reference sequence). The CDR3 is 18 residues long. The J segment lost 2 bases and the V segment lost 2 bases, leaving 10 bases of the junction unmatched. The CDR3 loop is CATSRYRDRAFPKNIQYF. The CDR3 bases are TGTGCCACCAGCAGATACCGGGACAGGGCTTTCCCCAAAAACATTCAGTACTTC.

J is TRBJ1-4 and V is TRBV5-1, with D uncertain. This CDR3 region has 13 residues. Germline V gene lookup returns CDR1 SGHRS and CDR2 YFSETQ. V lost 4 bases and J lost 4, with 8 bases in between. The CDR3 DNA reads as TGCGCCAGCAGCCCGGGAGATAATGAAAAACTGTTTTTT. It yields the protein CASSPGDNEKLFF.

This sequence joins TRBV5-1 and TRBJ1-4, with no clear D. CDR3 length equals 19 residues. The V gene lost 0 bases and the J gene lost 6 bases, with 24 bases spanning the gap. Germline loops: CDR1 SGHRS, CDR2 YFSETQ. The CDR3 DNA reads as TGCGCCAGCAGCTTGGAGTCGGGCCGGTGGCTTCAACCAGATGAAAAACTGTTTTTT. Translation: CASSLESGRWLQPDEKLFF.

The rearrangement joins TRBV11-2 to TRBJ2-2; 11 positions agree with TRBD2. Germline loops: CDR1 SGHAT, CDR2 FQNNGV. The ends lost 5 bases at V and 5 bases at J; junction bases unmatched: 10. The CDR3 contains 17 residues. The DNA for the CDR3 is TGTGCCAGCAGCCCGACTCTAGCGGGAGGAGGGACCGGGGAGCTGTTTTTT. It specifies CASSPTLAGGGTGELFF.

CDR3 bases: TGTGCCAGCTCCCGCCGGGGTTTCTCCTACGAGCAGTACTTC. Translated, it gives CASSRRGFSYEQYF. The chain is built from TRBV27 and TRBJ2-7, with D possibly being TRBD2 (5 bases). CDR3 length equals 14 residues. Germline CDR1 and CDR2: MNHEY and SMNVEV (reference sequence). V dropped 8 bases and J dropped 0 bases, with 14 bases sitting between them.

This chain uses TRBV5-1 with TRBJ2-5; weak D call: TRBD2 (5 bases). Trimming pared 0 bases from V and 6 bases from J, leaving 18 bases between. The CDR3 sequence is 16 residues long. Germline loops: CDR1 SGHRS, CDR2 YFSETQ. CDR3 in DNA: TGCGCCAGCAGCTTGGAGCCTGATCGCCGGGGAAAGACCCAGTACTTC. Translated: CASSLEPDRRGKTQYF.

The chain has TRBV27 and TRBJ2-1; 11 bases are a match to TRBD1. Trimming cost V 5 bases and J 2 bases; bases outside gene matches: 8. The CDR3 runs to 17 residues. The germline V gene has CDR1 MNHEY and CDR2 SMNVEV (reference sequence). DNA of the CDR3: TGTGCCAGCAGTAGGGGACAGGGGGTTTCACCCTACAATGAGCAGTTCTTC. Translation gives CASSRGQGVSPYNEQFF.